These 18 T cell receptor beta chains were all obtained from the same sample, sequenced in a study of T cell repertoires in cytomegalovirus infection. TCRdb reprocessed the reads via MiXCR and lists one record per CDR3 protein. The sample lists 450,000 to 650,000 distinct CDR3 sequences; around 27% were seen once. Material: PBMCs. The receptors shown here come from a human donor in good health (CMV status not recorded). Some clones in this sample may be carry-over from other donors' samples.

The J gene is TRBJ1-1, the V gene TRBV19; D remains unclear. CDR3 length: 13 residues. Trimming removed 4 bases at V and 4 bases at J, with 10 bases between. CDR1 LNHDA and CDR2 SQIVND come from the germline V gene (reference sequence). The CDR3, as DNA: TGTGCCAGTAGTACGGCGATGGGCACTGAAGCTTTCTTT. Its translation: CASSTAMGTEAFF.

Only a few counts were recorded for this clonotype. CDR3 nucleotides: TGTGCCAGCAGCTCAGGGTTACTGGGGACCCAGTACTTC. It translates to CASSSGLLGTQYF. J is TRBJ2-5 and V is TRBV7-4, with D maybe TRBD1 (5 bases). Deletions cut 4 bases from V and 7 bases from J, with 13 bases between. From germline, CDR1 is SGHVT and CDR2 SQSDAQ. CDR3 length equals 13 residues.

There are many counts of this clonotype. This sequence joins TRBV11-1 and TRBJ1-5, with D perhaps matching TRBD1 (5 bases). The CDR3 consists of 19 residues. V lost 4 bases and J lost 5, with 27 bases in between. CDR1 is SGHAT and CDR2 is FQDESV in the germline V gene (reference sequence). The DNA of the CDR3 is TGTGCCAGCAGCTATCAGAAGCCCGGGACTGAAGGAGGGGATCAGCCCCAGCATTTT. Translation: CASSYQKPGTEGGDQPQHF.

This clonotype was counted a single time. The J gene is TRBJ2-5, the V gene TRBV5-1; D perhaps matches TRBD1 (6 bases). V lost 4 bases and J 1 base, leaving 14 bases between the germline ends. The CDR3 has 15 residues. Germline V gives CDR1 SGHRS, CDR2 YFSETQ. Written as DNA, the CDR3 is TGCGCCAGCAGCGATTACAGGGCCTCCCAAGAGACCCAGTACTTC. Translating it yields CASSDYRASQETQYF.

This clonotype was seen repeatedly, ten times or more. This chain uses TRBV7-9 with TRBJ2-1; D call uncertain. Germline CDR1 and CDR2: SEHNR and FQNEAQ (reference sequence). The CDR3 has 18 amino acids. V dropped 4 bases and J dropped 4 bases, with 23 bases sitting between them. This CDR3 is CASSSPKSRPAAYNEQFF. The CDR3 nucleotides read TGTGCCAGCAGCTCCCCCAAGTCCCGCCCGGCAGCTTACAATGAGCAGTTCTTC.

This clonotype was seen a few times. The genes are TRBV11-3 and TRBJ1-5, with D possibly TRBD1 on 6 matching bases. This CDR3 comprises 14 residues. The V gene's germline CDR1 is SGHNT and CDR2 YENEEA. Trimming took off 2 bases at V and 10 bases at J, with 15 bases between the two ends. CDR3 sequence (DNA): TGTGCCAGCAGCTTATGGGGGCTGGACGTACCCCAGCATTTT. The encoded protein is CASSLWGLDVPQHF.

J is TRBJ2-1 and V is TRBV24-1; TRBD1 agrees at 7 bases. The CDR3 consists of 19 residues. Unmatched junction bases numbered 22, after V lost 5 bases and J lost 7 bases. The germline gives CDR1 KGHDR, CDR2 SFDVKD. CDR3 sequence: CATSVETGTPTPLGNEQFF. CDR3 coding DNA: TGTGCCACCAGTGTTGAGACAGGGACACCTACGCCCCTTGGGAATGAGCAGTTCTTC.

The V gene is TRBV12-3 or TRBV12-4, the J gene TRBJ1-1, with a tentative D call TRBD1 (5 bases). This CDR3 contains 15 residues. V shed 6 bases and J shed 0 bases, with 14 bases lying between them. CDR3 bases: TGTGCCAGCAGGCTGGGGCCGGGATTGAACACTGAAGCTTTCTTT. As protein: CASRLGPGLNTEAFF.

This clonotype came up a few times. The chain joins TRBV27 to TRBJ2-6; 10 nucleotides line up with TRBD2. CDR1 and CDR2 from the germline V gene are MNHEY and SMNVEV (reference sequence). V shed 10 bases, J shed 0 bases, and the junction held 6 bases outside the gene matches. The CDR3 runs 16 residues. CDR3 protein: CATQREGGSGANVLTF. The CDR3 DNA follows: TGTGCCACCCAGCGGGAGGGGGGCTCTGGGGCCAACGTCCTGACTTTC.

V and J are TRBV4-2 and TRBJ1-6; the D is unclear. Trimming left V 1 base short and J 13 bases short, with 8 bases between. This CDR3 contains 12 residues. Germline lookup yields CDR1 LGHNA and CDR2 YNFKEQ. This chain's CDR3 is CASSQGGSPLHF. The CDR3 coding sequence is TGTGCCAGCAGCCAAGGAGGCTCCCCCCTCCACTTT.

This clonotype was seen only a few times. V and J are TRBV19 and TRBJ2-5; 7 nucleotides match TRBD2. The V gene's germline CDR1 is LNHDA and CDR2 SQIVND (reference sequence). CDR3 length: 16 amino acids. V lost 5 bases to trimming and J lost 1 base; unmatched junction nucleotides: 10. The CDR3 here is CASSDGPAGIQETQYF. CDR3 DNA sequence: TGTGCCAGTAGTGATGGCCCAGCGGGGATCCAAGAGACCCAGTACTTC.

J is TRBJ2-2 and V is TRBV7-9; 10 bases are a match to TRBD1. With V trimmed by 4 bases and J by 1 base, 3 bases remained unmatched. Germline assignment: CDR1 SEHNR and CDR2 FQNEAQ (reference sequence). The CDR3 runs 16 residues. The chain's CDR3 is CASSSRDRGNTGELFF. The CDR3 coding sequence is TGTGCCAGCAGCTCCCGGGACAGGGGGAACACCGGGGAGCTGTTTTTT.

The rearrangement uses TRBV12-3 or TRBV12-4 and TRBJ1-5; D gene unclear. This CDR3 is 14 amino acids long. V shed 5 bases and J shed 0 bases, with 8 bases lying between them. CDR3 coding DNA: TGTGCCAGCAGTACCCAACATAGCAATCAGCCCCAGCATTTT. Translating it yields CASSTQHSNQPQHF.

This clonotype has a count of ten or more. This sequence joins TRBV7-2 and TRBJ2-2; 7 bases are a match to TRBD2. Germline CDR1 is SGHTA and CDR2 is FQGNSA. Trimming cost V 5 bases and J 0 bases; bases outside gene matches: 6. The CDR3 is 16 residues long. The DNA for the CDR3 is TGTGCCAGCAGCCCCTATCGGGGGGCGAACACCGGGGAGCTGTTTTTT. Protein: CASSPYRGANTGELFF.

In this sample, this clonotype turned up many times. J is TRBJ2-5 and V is TRBV12-3 or TRBV12-4; D not certain. V gave up 5 bases and J gave up 5 bases, with 6 bases separating them. CDR3 length: 11 residues. The CDR3 loop reads CASSVTETQYF. CDR3 nucleotide sequence: TGTGCCAGCAGTGTCACGGAGACCCAGTACTTC.

This clonotype showed up just a few times. The gene calls are TRBV19 and TRBJ1-2, with TRBD1 matching over 9 bases. The CDR3 runs to 17 residues. V was clipped by 7 bases and J by 4 bases; unmatched bases: 16. The germline V gene encodes CDR1 LNHDA and CDR2 SQIVND (reference sequence). The CDR3 coding sequence is TGTGCCAGTACAGAGGTGACGGGGACAGGGCAATTCTATGGCTACACCTTC. It specifies CASTEVTGTGQFYGYTF.

This clonotype was picked up a small number of times. This chain links TRBV7-2 with TRBJ1-4, with TRBD1 matching over 7 bases. The CDR3 runs to 15 residues. V lost 7 bases, J lost 1 base, and 6 bases stayed unmatched. Germline assignment: CDR1 SGHTA and CDR2 FQGNSA. CDR3: CASTTTGVTNEKLFF. The CDR3 nucleotides read TGTGCCAGCACCACAACAGGGGTAACTAATGAAAAACTGTTTTTT.

The V call is TRBV3-1, the J call TRBJ2-1, with D possibly TRBD2 on 6 matching bases. The CDR3 loop spans 12 amino acids. The V gene lost 2 bases and the J gene lost 16 bases, with 15 bases spanning the gap. Looked up from germline, CDR1 is LGHDT and CDR2 is YNNKEL (reference sequence). The CDR3 region is CASSQIAAQVFF. The CDR3 nucleotides read TGTGCCAGCAGCCAAATAGCGGCCCAGGTTTTCTTC.